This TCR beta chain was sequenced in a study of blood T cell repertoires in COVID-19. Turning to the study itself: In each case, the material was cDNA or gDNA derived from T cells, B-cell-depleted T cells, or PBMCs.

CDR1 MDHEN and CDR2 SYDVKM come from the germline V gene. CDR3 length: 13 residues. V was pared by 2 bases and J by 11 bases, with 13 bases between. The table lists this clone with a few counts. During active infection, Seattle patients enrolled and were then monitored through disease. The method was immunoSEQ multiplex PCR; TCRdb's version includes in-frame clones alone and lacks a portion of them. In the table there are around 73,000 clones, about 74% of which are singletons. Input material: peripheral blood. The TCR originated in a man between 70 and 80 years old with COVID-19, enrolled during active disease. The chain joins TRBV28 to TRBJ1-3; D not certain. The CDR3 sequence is CASSLRAERAIYF. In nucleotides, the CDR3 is TGTGCCAGCAGTTTAAGGGCTGAGAGGGCCATATATTTT.